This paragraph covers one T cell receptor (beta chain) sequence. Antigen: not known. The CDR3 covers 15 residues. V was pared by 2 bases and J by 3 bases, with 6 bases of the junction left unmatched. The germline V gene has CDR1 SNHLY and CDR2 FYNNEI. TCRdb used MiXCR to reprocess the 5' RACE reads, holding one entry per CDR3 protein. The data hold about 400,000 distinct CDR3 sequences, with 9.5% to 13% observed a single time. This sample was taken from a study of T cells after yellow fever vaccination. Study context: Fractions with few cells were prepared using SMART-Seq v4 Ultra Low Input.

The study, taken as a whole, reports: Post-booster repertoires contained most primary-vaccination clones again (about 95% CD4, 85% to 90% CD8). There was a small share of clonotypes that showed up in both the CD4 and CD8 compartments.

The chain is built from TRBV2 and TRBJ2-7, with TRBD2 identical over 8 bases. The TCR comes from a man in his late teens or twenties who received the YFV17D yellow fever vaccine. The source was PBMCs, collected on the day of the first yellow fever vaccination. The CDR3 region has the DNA TGTGCCAGCAGTGAAAACGGGGGGGCCGGCTACGAGCAGTACTTC. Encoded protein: CASSENGGAGYEQYF.